This TCR beta chain derives from a study of human T cells and chemical hapten exposure (dated by TCRdb to the early 2020s). In the study overall: Libraries were pooled for sequencing, and variation in per-sample TCR yields was attributed mainly to small differences in library volumes within the pool. Both TCR alpha and TCR beta chains were sequenced from each blood RNA sample. In alopecia patients, the study followed how the peripheral blood TCR repertoire changed in vivo over primary and secondary sensitization to diphenylcyclopropenone (DPC), a hapten. Points the paper makes about the study in general: Repeated subsampling changed both the strength of the expansion versus patch-test correlation and the threshold at which that correlation became significant. The number of TCRs above 1 in 1000 frequency did not change with DPC sensitization; there was no evidence of global repertoire structure alterations.

Per the germline V gene (reference sequence), DFQATT is the CDR1 and SNEGSKA is the CDR2. Its CDR3 holds 13 amino acids, cysteine through phenylalanine. The only DNA kept is the CDR3, 39 bases in frame from the first base. V is shortened by 6 bases, J by 0 bases, and the region joining them spans 10 bases. The time point label on this specimen signifies: healthy volunteer bleed at 2 weeks. Total RNA was isolated from unfractionated whole blood collected in Tempus Blood RNA tubes. Five healthy volunteers acted as controls for TCR sequencing and had blood drawn at day 0, 2 weeks and 6 weeks. Comment on this clonotype: Its antigen remains undetermined. The record has no base qualities; no much larger clone is one base away.

The protocol used for the library was RACE. Sequencing was carried out with a NextSeq 500. Library preparation attached unique molecular identifiers to individual cDNA molecules for quantitative, reproducible TCR counting. The authors processed their data as follows. The median number of TCRs per sample was approximately 96,000, ranging from roughly 20,000 to 700,000. The Decombinator software suite was used to annotate the V, J and CDR3 of the TCR reads. For the PS versus PT1 abundance plots, all samples were subsampled to the same number of TCRs (28,000). Expanded TCRs were defined as absent before sensitization and observed at least eight times at the 2-week time point. In-frame beta chains were kept once TCRdb had trimmed the public reads at Q25 with fastp and called clones with MiXCR. When rows share a CDR3 protein, they turn into one entry using the most common DNA and genes. These V and J calls originate from TCRdb's pipeline instead of the authors' own analysis. Present in this sample are about 46,000 distinct CDR3 sequences, 3.5% to 4.5% of which were seen just once. About 1.5% of the sample lies in the top ten.

The TCR originated in a female donor in good health. Some clones in this sample may be carry-over from other donors' samples. The sequenced material came from whole blood. The V gene is TRBV20-1 and the J gene is TRBJ2-3; too little of a D gene remains to name it. In nucleotide form, the sequence is TGCAGTGCCCCCCAGTTGAGCACAGATACGCAGTATTTT. The translation is CSAPQLSTDTQYF.